This TCR beta chain was recorded in a study of molecular identifiers for immune sequencing clone quantification. The CDR3 length is 15 residues. The germline CDR1 and CDR2 sequences are DFQATT and SNEGSKA (reference sequence). Trimming cost V 2 bases and J 5 bases, with 18 bases left between them. This clonotype was picked up many times. TCRdb redid the calling of the PCR reads with MiXCR, one entry per CDR3 protein. The table has about 640,000 distinct CDR3 sequences, approximately 20% seen once. J is TRBJ2-5 and V is TRBV20-1, with a possible D match to TRBD1 (6 bases). This clonotype originated in a human donor in good health. Some libraries in this study had Jurkat cell RNA spiked in. Sample: naive CD8+ T cells from blood, with Jurkat cell RNA spiked in. Regarding subset: FACS-sorted CD8+CD4-CCR7+CD45RA+ naive T cells. The CDR3 sequence: CSARPLGQGWETQYF. The CDR3 DNA reads as TGCAGTGCTAGACCCCTGGGGCAGGGGTGGGAGACCCAGTACTTC.